These T cell receptor beta chains were read from a single sample in a study of shared clonotypes between healthy human individuals. The repertoire was sequenced with immunoSEQ multiplex PCR; TCRdb's copy has only in-frame clones and lacks some. The sample includes 600,000 to 750,000 clones, 72% of them seen just once. Sequencing was carried out using memory CD4+ T cells sorted from blood. These receptors were obtained from a woman aged 25 to 39 in good health. Each CDR3 is given with its conserved first and last residue. D genes are given only for firm matches. Size tells how often a clone was seen (once, few, many) or the class of an expanded clone, and some rows leave it out.

V	J	D	size	CDR3	DNA
TRBV7-2	TRBJ1-1	.	.	CASSRRSGPGLVTEAFF	TGTGCCAGCAGCCGGAGGTCCGGGCCCGGTTTGGTCACTGAAGCTTTCTTT
TRBV5-1	TRBJ2-5	.	few	CASGLQAEETQYF	TGCGCCAGCGGACTCCAGGCCGAAGAGACCCAGTACTTC
TRBV29-1	TRBJ1-1	.	few	CSGKKGGGDTEAFF	TGCAGCGGTAAGAAGGGGGGCGGCGACACTGAAGCTTTCTTT
TRBV15	TRBJ2-1	TRBD1	.	CATSRDPGQGGGNEQFF	TGTGCCACCAGCAGAGATCCGGGACAGGGAGGAGGGAATGAGCAGTTCTTC
TRBV28	TRBJ2-7	TRBD2	.	CASSLSGLAGGQYF	TGTGCCAGCAGTTTATCGGGACTAGCGGGAGGGCAGTACTTC
TRBV5-8	TRBJ2-1	TRBD2	.	CASSLGSSGRGYNEQFF	TGTGCCAGCAGCTTGGGTTCTAGCGGGAGGGGATACAATGAGCAGTTCTTC
TRBV7-9	TRBJ2-4	.	.	CASSSPSGWGNIQYF	TGTGCCAGCAGCTCTCCCAGTGGCTGGGGTAACATTCAGTACTTC
TRBV4-2	TRBJ2-1	.	.	CASSQEPTGYSYNEQFF	TGTGCCAGCAGCCAAGAGCCCACAGGGTACTCCTACAATGAGCAGTTCTTC
TRBV11-2	TRBJ2-3	TRBD2	.	CASSLQTSGSGLQDTQYF	TGTGCCAGCAGCTTACAAACTAGCGGGAGCGGTTTACAGGATACGCAGTATTTT
TRBV5-1	TRBJ1-1	TRBD1	.	CASSTGTGWAFF	TGCGCCAGCAGCACTGGGACAGGGTGGGCTTTCTTT